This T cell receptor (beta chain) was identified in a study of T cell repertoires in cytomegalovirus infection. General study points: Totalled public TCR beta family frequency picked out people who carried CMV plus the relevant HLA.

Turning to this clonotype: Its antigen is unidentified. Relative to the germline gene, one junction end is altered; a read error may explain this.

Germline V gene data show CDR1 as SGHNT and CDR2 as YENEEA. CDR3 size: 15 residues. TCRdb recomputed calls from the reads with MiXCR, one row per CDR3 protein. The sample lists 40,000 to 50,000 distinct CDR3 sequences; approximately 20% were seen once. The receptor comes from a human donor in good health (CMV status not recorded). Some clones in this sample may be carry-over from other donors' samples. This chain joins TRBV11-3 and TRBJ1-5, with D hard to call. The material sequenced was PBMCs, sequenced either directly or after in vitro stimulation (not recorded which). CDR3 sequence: CSSSLRQHSNQPQHF. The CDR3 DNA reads TGTTCCAGCAGCTTGCGTCAGCATAGCAATCAGCCCCAGCATTTT.